Sample share makes the clone carrying this TCR beta chain medium-sized (0.01 to 0.1%). Its target is unknown. Measured with immunoSEQ multiplex PCR; TCRdb has only the in-frame clones, and not every one. The sample comprises under 2,500 clones, around 29% of which are singletons, and around 20% rests with the top ten. The data stem from a study of T cell clones after liver transplantation. Findings and limits, study-wide: These preliminary findings come from unstandardized post-transplant sampling times.

The V gene's germline CDR1 is SGDLS and CDR2 YYNGEE. The V end was cut by 1 base, the J end by 6 bases, with 16 bases between. The CDR3 sequence is 16 residues long. TCRbeta sequences of proliferating CFSE-low MLR cells were labeled alloreactive. The specimen sequenced was CD8+ T cells from cultured PBMCs. The gene calls are TRBV9 and TRBJ1-4; a possible D gene is TRBD1 (5 bases). This receptor was identified in a human patient who received a liver transplant. Some T cells may originate from the graft donor. The CDR3 sequence is CASSVNPGGNHEKLFF. DNA for the CDR3: TGTGCCAGCAGCGTAAACCCGGGGGGAAATCATGAAAAACTGTTTTTT.